The T cell receptor beta chain under discussion was sequenced for a study of T cells after yellow fever vaccination. In this sample, this clonotype turned up a few times. The CDR3 length is 14 residues. Losses at the gene ends were 5 bases for V and 2 bases for J; bases not matched to a gene: 8. Germline V lookup: CDR1 DFQATT, CDR2 SNEGSKA (reference sequence). In TCRdb, the 5' RACE reads were re-called with MiXCR into one record per CDR3 protein. In the table there are some 500,000 distinct CDR3 sequences, 13% of which are singletons. The clonotype was recovered from a man aged 25-45 years who received the YFV17D yellow fever vaccine. Sequences were derived from PBMCs, sampled on the day of the yellow fever booster vaccination. V is TRBV20-1 and J is TRBJ2-7, with 8 bases fitting TRBD1. As DNA, the CDR3 is TGCAGTGCTGGAATTGGACAGGGTGCCTACGAGCAGTACTTC. Encoded protein: CSAGIGQGAYEQYF.